These T cell receptor beta chains were read from a single sample in a study of human T cells and chemical hapten exposure. TCRdb re-analysed the RACE reads in MiXCR, keeping a single row per CDR3 protein. Of more than 65,000 distinct CDR3 sequences listed, 30% to 35% are singletons. The material sequenced was whole blood, taken in connection with sensitization to the hapten diphenylcyclopropenone (DPC). These receptors were obtained from a man aged 40-49 years with alopecia areata. Some clones in this sample may be carry-over from other donors' samples. Both conserved end residues are part of each CDR3. The order of the fields is D gene, J gene, clone size, V gene, CDR3 protein, CDR3 DNA. A D gene is named only where the DNA matches it firmly. Some rows have no size entry. The others give once, few or many, or a class for an expanded clone.

D: -
J: TRBJ1-4
size: few
V: TRBV4-2
CDR3: CASSQDLPLSSGTNEKLFF
DNA: TGTGCCAGCAGCCAAGATCTCCCACTCTCCTCAGGGACTAATGAAAAACTGTTTTTT

D: TRBD2
J: TRBJ2-7
size: -
V: TRBV4-3
CDR3: CASSHVRGSGDYEQYF
DNA: TGCGCCAGCAGCCACGTCCGAGGTAGCGGGGACTACGAGCAGTACTTC

D: -
J: TRBJ1-1
size: -
V: TRBV6-1
CDR3: CASKRNTETFF
DNA: TGTGCCAGCAAAAGGAACACTGAAACTTTCTTT

D: TRBD2
J: TRBJ2-1
size: -
V: TRBV12-3/TRBV12-4
CDR3: CASSFPGLGIEQFF
DNA: TGTGCCAGCAGTTTTCCGGGACTAGGGATAGAGCAGTTCTTC

D: TRBD2
J: TRBJ2-1
size: few
V: TRBV20-1
CDR3: CSAPAGTSRYNEQFF
DNA: TGCAGTGCTCCAGCCGGGACTAGCAGGTACAATGAGCAGTTCTTC

D: -
J: TRBJ2-7
size: -
V: TRBV10-2
CDR3: CACQTTATGGSYEQYF
DNA: TGCGCCTGCCAGACGACTGCGACCGGGGGCTCCTACGAGCAGTACTTC

D: -
J: TRBJ2-1
size: -
V: TRBV13
CDR3: CASSLGSSHEQFF
DNA: TGTGCCAGCAGCTTAGGCTCTAGTCATGAGCAGTTCTTC

D: -
J: TRBJ1-1
size: -
V: TRBV12-3/TRBV12-4
CDR3: CASRPRRATEAFF
DNA: TGTGCCAGCAGGCCCCGGAGGGCCACTGAAGCTTTCTTT

D: -
J: TRBJ2-7
size: -
V: TRBV2
CDR3: CASTNRDIAYEQYF
DNA: TGTGCCAGCACCAACCGGGACATTGCCTACGAGCAGTACTTC

D: TRBD1
J: TRBJ2-5
size: -
V: TRBV7-9
CDR3: CASSPRDRPQETQYF
DNA: TGTGCCAGCAGCCCGAGGGACAGGCCCCAAGAGACCCAGTACTTC

D: TRBD1
J: TRBJ1-1
size: -
V: TRBV25-1
CDR3: CASSVSGTGNTEAFF
DNA: TGTGCCAGCAGTGTGAGCGGGACAGGGAACACTGAAGCTTTCTTT

D: -
J: TRBJ1-6
size: -
V: TRBV6-1
CDR3: CASRVQNSPLHF
DNA: TGTGCCAGCAGGGTACAGAATTCACCCCTCCACTTT

D: -
J: TRBJ1-5
size: -
V: TRBV18
CDR3: CASSPTEGLNQPQHF
DNA: TGTGCCAGCTCACCCACCGAAGGGCTCAATCAGCCCCAGCATTTT

D: TRBD1
J: TRBJ1-5
size: once
V: TRBV4-1
CDR3: CASSQGDRERQPQHF
DNA: TGCGCCAGCAGCCAGGGCGACAGGGAGCGGCAGCCCCAGCATTTT

D: -
J: TRBJ1-1
size: few
V: TRBV5-6
CDR3: CASSLGSGRMNTEAFF
DNA: TGTGCCAGCAGCTTGGGTAGTGGCAGGATGAACACTGAAGCTTTCTTT

D: -
J: TRBJ2-3
size: few
V: TRBV28
CDR3: CASNVRAQGDTQYF
DNA: TGTGCCAGCAACGTCCGGGCCCAGGGGGATACGCAGTATTTT

D: TRBD1
J: TRBJ1-4
size: -
V: TRBV4-2
CDR3: CASSQEAGRGSTNEKLFF
DNA: TGTGCCAGCAGCCAAGAAGCCGGCAGGGGGTCAACTAATGAAAAACTGTTTTTT

D: -
J: TRBJ1-4
size: few
V: TRBV7-9
CDR3: CASSNRGINEKLFF
DNA: TGTGCCAGCAGCAATAGGGGGATCAATGAAAAACTGTTTTTT

D: -
J: TRBJ1-1
size: -
V: TRBV20-1
CDR3: CSARDWEGGSRTEAFF
DNA: TGCAGTGCTAGAGACTGGGAGGGCGGGTCGCGTACTGAAGCTTTCTTT

D: -
J: TRBJ2-5
size: few
V: TRBV11-2
CDR3: CASSLEAETQYF
DNA: TGTGCCAGCAGCTTAGAGGCGGAGACCCAGTACTTC

D: TRBD1
J: TRBJ1-5
size: -
V: TRBV28
CDR3: CASSSQTGGSQPQHF
DNA: TGTGCCAGCAGTTCGCAAACAGGGGGGAGTCAGCCCCAGCATTTT

D: TRBD2
J: TRBJ2-3
size: -
V: TRBV7-9
CDR3: CASSLTGRLAGGQFDTQYF
DNA: TGTGCCAGCAGCCTCACTGGGAGACTAGCGGGAGGCCAATTTGATACGCAGTATTTT

D: TRBD2
J: TRBJ2-3
size: -
V: TRBV4-3
CDR3: CASSHTSGSVDTQYF
DNA: TGCGCCAGCAGCCATACTAGCGGGAGCGTAGATACGCAGTATTTT

D: -
J: TRBJ1-1
size: few
V: TRBV6-5
CDR3: CASSTGPLNTEAFF
DNA: TGTGCCAGCAGTACGGGACCCTTGAACACTGAAGCTTTCTTT

D: TRBD2
J: TRBJ2-7
size: few
V: TRBV15
CDR3: CATSPARTRSYEQYF
DNA: TGTGCCACCAGCCCAGCCCGGACTAGATCCTACGAGCAGTACTTC

D: -
J: TRBJ2-3
size: few
V: TRBV4-1
CDR3: CASSQDEWLSTDTQYF
DNA: TGCGCCAGCAGCCAAGATGAGTGGCTTTCGACAGATACGCAGTATTTT

D: TRBD1
J: TRBJ1-1
size: -
V: TRBV3-1
CDR3: CASSQESTGLTEAFF
DNA: TGTGCCAGCAGCCAAGAATCGACAGGGCTCACTGAAGCTTTCTTT

D: -
J: TRBJ1-6
size: -
V: TRBV25-1
CDR3: CASSSPGTTRVPLHF
DNA: TGTGCCAGCAGTAGCCCCGGGACCACAAGGGTGCCCCTCCACTTT

D: -
J: TRBJ1-1
size: once
V: TRBV29-1
CDR3: CSVGQGSNTETFF
DNA: -

D: -
J: TRBJ2-7
size: -
V: TRBV29-1
CDR3: CSVDGAYEQYF
DNA: TGCAGCGTTGACGGAGCCTACGAGCAGTACTTC

D: -
J: TRBJ2-6
size: once
V: TRBV12-3/TRBV12-4
CDR3: CASSFPGAPSSLGANVLTF
DNA: TGTGCCAGCAGTTTCCCAGGGGCCCCCTCTTCTCTCGGGGCCAACGTCCTGACTTTC

D: TRBD1
J: TRBJ2-1
size: -
V: TRBV6-5
CDR3: CASSSGQGRQSFF
DNA: TGTGCCAGCAGTTCAGGACAGGGGAGACAATCGTTCTTC

D: -
J: TRBJ2-3
size: -
V: TRBV7-2
CDR3: CASSLTKLVADTQYF
DNA: TGTGCCAGCAGCTTAACGAAACTTGTCGCAGATACGCAGTATTTT

D: TRBD1
J: TRBJ2-2
size: -
V: TRBV5-1
CDR3: CASSPAPGQANGELFF
DNA: TGCGCCAGCAGCCCGGCTCCAGGACAGGCGAACGGGGAGCTGTTTTTT

D: TRBD2
J: TRBJ2-1
size: -
V: TRBV24-1
CDR3: CATSDRLAGGGNEQFF
DNA: TGTGCCACCAGTGACAGACTAGCGGGAGGGGGTAATGAGCAGTTCTTC

D: -
J: TRBJ2-7
size: -
V: TRBV14
CDR3: CASSQQGYLSYEQYF
DNA: TGTGCCAGCAGCCAACAGGGATACCTCTCCTACGAGCAGTACTTC

D: TRBD1
J: TRBJ2-5
size: -
V: TRBV6-5
CDR3: CASSFGQADMETQYF
DNA: TGTGCCAGCAGCTTCGGACAGGCGGATATGGAGACCCAGTACTTC

D: -
J: TRBJ1-1
size: few
V: TRBV9
CDR3: CASSVADTEAFF
DNA: TGTGCCAGCAGCGTAGCTGACACTGAAGCTTTCTTT

D: TRBD1
J: TRBJ2-2
size: -
V: TRBV20-1
CDR3: CSAPGTGGKNTGELFF
DNA: TGCAGTGCTCCCGGGACAGGCGGCAAGAACACCGGGGAGCTGTTTTTT

D: -
J: TRBJ2-3
size: -
V: TRBV20-1
CDR3: CSALLTDTQYF
DNA: TGCAGTGCGTTATTAACAGATACGCAGTATTTT

D: TRBD1
J: TRBJ2-1
size: few
V: TRBV12-3/TRBV12-4
CDR3: CASSRDRVYNEQFF
DNA: TGTGCCAGCAGCCGGGACAGGGTATACAATGAGCAGTTCTTC

D: TRBD2
J: TRBJ2-5
size: few
V: TRBV3-1
CDR3: CASSRGLAGGPSETQYF
DNA: TGTGCCAGCAGCCGGGGACTAGCGGGAGGGCCGTCAGAGACCCAGTACTTC

D: TRBD2
J: TRBJ2-3
size: many
V: TRBV7-7
CDR3: CASSLGGSFADTQYF
DNA: TGTGCCAGCAGCTTGGGCGGGAGTTTCGCAGATACGCAGTATTTT

D: TRBD1
J: TRBJ2-4
size: -
V: TRBV18
CDR3: CASSPRQGNENIQYF
DNA: TGTGCCAGCTCACCCCGACAGGGCAATGAAAACATTCAGTACTTC

D: -
J: TRBJ1-1
size: -
V: TRBV21-1
CDR3: CASSKALRTGGMNTEAFF
DNA: TGTGCCAGCAGCAAAGCTTTAAGGACAGGCGGCATGAACACTGAAGCTTTCTTT

D: TRBD2
J: TRBJ2-3
size: few
V: TRBV12-3/TRBV12-4
CDR3: CASSHSGSTDTQYF
DNA: TGTGCCAGCAGCCATAGCGGGAGCACAGATACGCAGTATTTT

D: TRBD1
J: TRBJ1-4
size: -
V: TRBV6-1
CDR3: CASSWDRGEKLFF
DNA: TGTGCCAGCAGTTGGGACAGGGGTGAAAAACTGTTTTTT

D: -
J: TRBJ2-7
size: many
V: TRBV29-1
CDR3: CSVELADPIYEQYF
DNA: TGCAGCGTTGAATTAGCGGACCCTATCTACGAGCAGTACTTC

D: -
J: TRBJ1-1
size: -
V: TRBV12-3/TRBV12-4
CDR3: CASTSGWGNTEAFF
DNA: TGTGCCAGCACCTCTGGATGGGGAAACACTGAAGCTTTCTTT

D: -
J: TRBJ2-2
size: -
V: TRBV14
CDR3: CASTPNTGELFF
DNA: TGTGCCAGCACCCCGAACACCGGGGAGCTGTTTTTT